This T cell receptor (beta chain) appears in the sequencing data of a study of blood T cell repertoires in COVID-19. From germline, CDR1 is SNHLY and CDR2 FYNNEI. The J segment lost 2 bases and the V segment lost 3 bases, leaving 10 bases of the junction unmatched. The CDR3 loop spans 17 amino acids. The method was immunoSEQ multiplex PCR; TCRdb's version includes in-frame clones alone and lacks a portion of them. Of just over 250,000 clones in the sample, about nine tenths were seen once. The sequence came from a man in his forties who had recovered from COVID-19. The chain recombines TRBV2 with TRBJ2-1, with 7 positions matching TRBD2. Sequenced: peripheral blood. The CDR3 DNA reads TGTGCCAGCAGTGAGTCACCTCAAGCGGGGCCCTACAATGAGCAGTTCTTC. Amino acid sequence: CASSESPQAGPYNEQFF.